This TCR beta chain was identified during a study of T cell responses to AZD1222 COVID-19 vaccine. Looking at the study overall: The study pooled second doses at about 4 or about 12 weeks. General study points: Rises in breadth and depth of Spike-specific TCRs came after two AZD1222 doses. The study sampled repertoires only after the peak T cell response. Clonal diversity may have been underestimated in mostly white British donors.

TCRdb's copy holds only in-frame clones and misses some; the assay was immunoSEQ multiplex PCR. The sample has tens of thousands of clones, about 88% seen once; the top ten hold 5.5% to 8%. Per germline, CDR1 SGHDT and CDR2 YYEEEE. Deletions cut 1 base from V and 6 bases from J, with 8 bases between. This CDR3 has 12 residues. With regard to this clone: The antigen is unknown.

The sequenced sample was peripheral blood, obtained on day 0 of AZD1222 vaccination. The receptor comes from an adult in good health. V is TRBV5-6 and J is TRBJ2-7; no firm D call. This CDR3 is CASSLIRAEQYF. The CDR3 DNA sequence: TGTGCCAGCAGCTTGATCCGTGCCGAGCAGTACTTC.